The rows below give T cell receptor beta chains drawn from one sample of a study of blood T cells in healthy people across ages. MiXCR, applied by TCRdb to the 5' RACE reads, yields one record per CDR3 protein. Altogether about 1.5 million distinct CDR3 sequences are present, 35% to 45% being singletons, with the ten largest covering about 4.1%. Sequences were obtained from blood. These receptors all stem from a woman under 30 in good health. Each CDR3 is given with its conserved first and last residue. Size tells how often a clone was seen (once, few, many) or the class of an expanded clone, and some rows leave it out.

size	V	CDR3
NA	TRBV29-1	CGAREGIGYEQYF
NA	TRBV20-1	CSARDRTRHLYNEQYF
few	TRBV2	CASSEYRGQYNEQFF
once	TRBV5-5	CASSPMSEKLFF
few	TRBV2	CASESVAGYGSFDGYTF
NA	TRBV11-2	CASSLDKLAGYFETQYF
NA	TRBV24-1	CATSDFRNSGRAGTDTQYF
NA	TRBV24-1	CATSDLGRGTSGELFF
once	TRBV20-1	CSAEGGDRLEYGYTF
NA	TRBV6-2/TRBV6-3	CASSDNSKYEQYF
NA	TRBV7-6	CASSPPNEETQYF
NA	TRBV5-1	CASSEEGQGIDEQFF
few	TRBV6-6	CASSYPGQGEGYTF
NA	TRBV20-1	CSASGSSNIYGQYF
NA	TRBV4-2	CASSQDQNLNTEAFF
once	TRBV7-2	CASSLSGTGLLTEQYF
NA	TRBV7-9	CASSLWTGGGEKLFF
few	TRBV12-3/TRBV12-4	CASSLGVGVSSNQPQHF
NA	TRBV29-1	CSAEGGIGYTF
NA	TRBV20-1	CSGLQRQGGFEAFF
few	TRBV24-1	CATSDEMGPYNQPQHF
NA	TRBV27	CASSLKGPAVNEQYF
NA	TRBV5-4	CASSWTGQETQYF
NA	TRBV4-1	CASSQDFGGNTIYF
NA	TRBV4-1	CASSQGMLAVWGYTF
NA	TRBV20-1	CSARGDRGNYGYTF
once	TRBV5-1	CASSSDVAKNIQYF
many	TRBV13	CASSLTGQGRETQYF
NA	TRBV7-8	CASSPPSGRRYEQYF
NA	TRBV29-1	CSALLGQTMNTEAFF
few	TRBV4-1	CASSQGGGFGYEQYF
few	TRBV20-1	CSASEPGTGIYNEQFF
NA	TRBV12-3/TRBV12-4	CASSPAGLGEQYF
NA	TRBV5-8	CASSWHQRGGETQYF
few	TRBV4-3	CASSQESSGSTDTQYF
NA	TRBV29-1	CSVAGRQKNTEAFF
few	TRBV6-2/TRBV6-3	CASSSNSKGYEQYF
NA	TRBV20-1	CSAGSSGGLGETQYF
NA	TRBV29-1	CSAFRGAYNEQFF
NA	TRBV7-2	CASSLWGPGSHEQYF
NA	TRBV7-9	CASSLVAGSSYNEQYF
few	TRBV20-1	CSASKVSEQFF
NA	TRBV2	CASSDGRPNEQYF
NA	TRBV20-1	CSASPDRREGYYEQYF
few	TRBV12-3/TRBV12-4	CASSGVWDNEQFF
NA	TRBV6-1	CASSRLGPGGSGRYSNQPQHF
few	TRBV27	CASSFSDWNEQFF
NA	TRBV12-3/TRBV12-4	CASSFERGAGQHYGYTF
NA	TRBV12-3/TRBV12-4	CASRQGLAGGPVESQYF
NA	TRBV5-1	CASSARIYNEEQFF
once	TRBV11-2	CASSLITERQGKKETQYF
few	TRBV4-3	CASSQGAGMNTEAFF
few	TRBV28	CASNLGGANSYNEQFF
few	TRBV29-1	CSVRFPGMNTEAFF
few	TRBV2	CASSVGVATEAFF
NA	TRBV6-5	CASSYGFPGQGLLNTEAFF
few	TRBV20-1	CSAPSGVEQYF
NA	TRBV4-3	CASSQSGLSYGYTF
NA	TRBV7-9	CASSLEGGVSTEAFF
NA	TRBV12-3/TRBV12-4	CASSLMAGNTEAFF